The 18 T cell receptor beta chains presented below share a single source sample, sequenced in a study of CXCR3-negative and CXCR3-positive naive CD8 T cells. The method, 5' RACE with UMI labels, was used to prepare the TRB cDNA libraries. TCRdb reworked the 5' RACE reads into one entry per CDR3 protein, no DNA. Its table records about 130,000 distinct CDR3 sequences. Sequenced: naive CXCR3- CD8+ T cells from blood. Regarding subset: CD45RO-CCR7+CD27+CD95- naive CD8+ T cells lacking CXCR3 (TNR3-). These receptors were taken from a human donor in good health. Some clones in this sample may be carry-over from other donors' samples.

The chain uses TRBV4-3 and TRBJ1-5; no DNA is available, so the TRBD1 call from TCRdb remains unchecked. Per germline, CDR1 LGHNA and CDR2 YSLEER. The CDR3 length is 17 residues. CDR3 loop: CASSREAGTLSNQPQHF.

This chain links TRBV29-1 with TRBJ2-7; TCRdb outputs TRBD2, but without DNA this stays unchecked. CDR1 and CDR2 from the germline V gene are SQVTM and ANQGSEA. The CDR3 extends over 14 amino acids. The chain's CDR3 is CSVWTSGIIGEQYF.

The chain's CDR3 is CASSTGKEGNQPQHF. The V gene is TRBV12-3 or TRBV12-4, the J gene TRBJ1-5; TCRdb proposes TRBD1, but this gene call is untestable without DNA. This CDR3 is built from 15 residues.

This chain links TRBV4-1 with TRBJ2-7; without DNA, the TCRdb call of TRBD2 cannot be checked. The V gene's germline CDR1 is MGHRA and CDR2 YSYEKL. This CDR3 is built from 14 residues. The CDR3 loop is CASSGSSQFYEQYF.

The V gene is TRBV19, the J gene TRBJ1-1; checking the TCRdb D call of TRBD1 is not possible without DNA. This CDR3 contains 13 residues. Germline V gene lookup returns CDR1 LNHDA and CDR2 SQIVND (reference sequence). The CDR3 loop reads CASSMGQNTEAFF. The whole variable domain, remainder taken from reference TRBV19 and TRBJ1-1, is DGGITQSPKYLFRKEGQNVTLSCEQNLNHDAMYWYRQDPGQGLRLIYYSQIVNDFQKGDIAEGYSVSREKKESFPLTVTSAQKNPTAFYLCASSMGQNTEAFFGQGTRLTVV.

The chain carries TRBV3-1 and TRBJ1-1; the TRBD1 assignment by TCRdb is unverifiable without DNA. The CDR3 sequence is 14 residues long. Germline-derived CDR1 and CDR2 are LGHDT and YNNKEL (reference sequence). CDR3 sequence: CASSQEGGNTEAFF.

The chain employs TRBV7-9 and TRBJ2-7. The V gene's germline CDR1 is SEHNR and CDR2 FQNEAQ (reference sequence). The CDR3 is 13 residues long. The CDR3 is CASSLPAAYEQYF. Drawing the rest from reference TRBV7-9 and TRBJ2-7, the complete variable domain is DTGVSQNPRHKITKRGQNVTFRCDPISEHNRLYWYRQTLGQGPEFLTYFQNEAQLEKSRLLSDRFSAERPKGSFSTLEIQRTEQGDSAMYLCASSLPAAYEQYFGPGTRLTVT.

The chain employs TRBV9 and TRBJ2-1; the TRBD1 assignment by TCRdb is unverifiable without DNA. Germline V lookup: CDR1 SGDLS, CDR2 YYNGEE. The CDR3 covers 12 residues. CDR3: CASSAPPRGQFF.

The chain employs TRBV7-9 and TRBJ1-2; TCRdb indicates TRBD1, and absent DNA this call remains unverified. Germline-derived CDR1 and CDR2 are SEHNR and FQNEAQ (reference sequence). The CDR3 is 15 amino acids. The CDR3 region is CASSSGRATWYGYTF.

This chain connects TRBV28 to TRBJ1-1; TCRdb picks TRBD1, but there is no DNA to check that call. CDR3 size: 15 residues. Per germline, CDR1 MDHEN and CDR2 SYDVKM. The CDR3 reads CASSLMSPGNTEAFF.

The CDR3 loop reads CASSTLLGGKTEAFF. This chain connects TRBV6-5 to TRBJ1-1. This CDR3 is 15 amino acids long. Per the germline V gene, CDR1 is MNHEY and CDR2 is SVGAGI.

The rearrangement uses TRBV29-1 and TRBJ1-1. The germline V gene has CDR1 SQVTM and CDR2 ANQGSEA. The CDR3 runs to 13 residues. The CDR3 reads CSVAERLNTEAFF.

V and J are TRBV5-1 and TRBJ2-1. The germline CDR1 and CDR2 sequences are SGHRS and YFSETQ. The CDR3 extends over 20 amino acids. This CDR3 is CASSLEAKSILPSSYNEQFF. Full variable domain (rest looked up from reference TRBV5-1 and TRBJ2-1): KAGVTQTPRYLIKTRGQQVTLSCSPISGHRSVSWYQQTPGQGLQFLFEYFSETQRNKGNFPGRFSGRQFSNSRSEMNVSTLELGDSALYLCASSLEAKSILPSSYNEQFFGPGTRLTVL.

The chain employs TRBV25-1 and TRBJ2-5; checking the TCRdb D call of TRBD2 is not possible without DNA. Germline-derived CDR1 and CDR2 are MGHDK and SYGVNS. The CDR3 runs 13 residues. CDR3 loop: CASSEWGAETQYF.

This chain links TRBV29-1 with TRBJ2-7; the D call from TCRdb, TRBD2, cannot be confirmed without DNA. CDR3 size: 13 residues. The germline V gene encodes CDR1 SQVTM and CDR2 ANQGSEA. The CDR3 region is CSAGAGEGHEQYF.

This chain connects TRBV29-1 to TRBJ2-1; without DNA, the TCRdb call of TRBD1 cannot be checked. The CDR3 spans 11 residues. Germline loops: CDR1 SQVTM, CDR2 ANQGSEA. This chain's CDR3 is CSVSRNNEQFF.

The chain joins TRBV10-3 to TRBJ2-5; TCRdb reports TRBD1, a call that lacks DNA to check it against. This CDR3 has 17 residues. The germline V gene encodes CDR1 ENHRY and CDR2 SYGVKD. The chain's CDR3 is CAISGGEGQVTLETQYF.

CDR3 amino acids: CSAREAATYGYTF. V gene TRBV20-1 combines with J gene TRBJ1-2. Germline V CDR1 and CDR2: DFQATT, SNEGSKA (reference sequence). The CDR3 totals 13 residues.